This T cell receptor beta chain was observed in a study of blood T cell repertoires in COVID-19 (dated by TCRdb to the early 2020s). At the level of the whole study: The collaborator samples originated in the United States, Italy and Spain and spanned the acute and convalescent phases of COVID-19. The prospective study material was composed of cDNA or gDNA derived from T cells, B-cell-depleted T cells, or PBMCs. The dataset comprised deeply sampled blood TCRbeta repertoires from subjects exposed to, actively infected with, or recovered from COVID-19. The repertoires were released in a freely available public database meant as a resource for research on the immune response to SARS-CoV-2. Samples were obtained from the ongoing ImmuneRACE study (first 160 participants) and from some 1,300 subjects provided by 6 global collaborators. The sample metadata nearly always contained a de-identified subject ID, COVID-19 status, age in years and sex. Where available, HLA class I and class II types were obtained from metadata supplied by the sample provider rather than from assay-based typing.

TCRbeta CDR3 regions were amplified from genomic DNA using the immunoSEQ Assay, a bias-controlled multiplex PCR. In the source study's methods: Within the assay, amplification of reference gene primers was used to estimate how many nucleated cells each sample contained. To quantify the absolute abundance of each unique TCRbeta CDR3 rearrangement, sequence reads were collapsed and filtered. Productive Simpson clonality was computed per sample as the square root of Simpson's diversity index over productive rearrangements. In TCRdb, the immuneACCESS table is reduced to in-frame sequences with V and J assigned. These tables do not hold every clone; where another copy was compared, an unresolved V gene accounts for under half, and the others remain unexplained. V, J and clone size were drawn from that table, and D and trimming were deduced from the DNA. Present in this sample are fewer than 45,000 clones, roughly 89% of which were seen just once. The ten largest clones capture less than 30% of the sample.

Whole blood was collected in K2EDTA tubes by collaborating institutions according to the institutions' own protocols. For TCRbeta analysis, collaborators shipped samples in one of three forms: frozen whole blood, isolated PBMCs, or DNA extracted from either of those sample types. About this clone itself: Its antigen specificity is not known. No base-level quality is on record; no much larger clone is a single base apart.

The CDR3, from cysteine to phenylalanine, totals 13 residues. Only the CDR3 part of the read is kept: 39 bases, read in frame from the first base. CDR1 and CDR2 (SGHNT, YYREEE) derive from the germline V gene (reference sequence). The trim is 5 bases for V and 9 bases for J, with a gap of 15 bases between the germline ends. Points the paper makes about the study in general: Clinical and demographic metadata were provided uncurated, with the amount varying by source and participant.

The TCR was taken from a man aged 60 to 75 with active or convalescent COVID-19. The chain is made from TRBV5-4 and TRBJ2-1; D gene: possibly TRBD1, on 6 matching bases. The sample taken for sequencing was peripheral blood. The nucleotides read TGTGCCAGCAGGGGCCCGACAGGTCCTGAGCAGTTCTTC. This is translated as CASRGPTGPEQFF.